The sequence of this T cell receptor beta chain was determined in a study of blood T cell repertoires in COVID-19. Overall study: PBMCs, B-cell-depleted T cells, or T cells were the source of the cDNA or gDNA that made up the material.

Original processing notes: Reference gene primer amplification yielded estimated nucleated cell counts. Clones were sequenced by immunoSEQ multiplex PCR, and TCRdb holds only the in-frame ones, with some missing. V and J calls and clone size follow that table, whereas D and trimming were derived from the DNA. The sample holds about 140,000 clones, 80% to 90% seen once. Germline V CDR1 and CDR2: GTSNPN, SVGIG (reference sequence). There are 15 residues in the CDR3. Trimming removed 2 bases from V and 7 bases from J; junction bases left unmatched: 11. Sequenced material: peripheral blood. This receptor was taken from a woman aged 35 to 49 with acute or convalescent COVID-19. The chain couples TRBV30 to TRBJ2-1; 7 positions agree with TRBD2. The CDR3 sequence: CAWSPPPGLRNEQFF. The CDR3 region has the DNA TGTGCCTGGAGTCCCCCCCCGGGACTAAGGAATGAGCAGTTCTTC.